This T cell receptor (beta chain) was sequenced for a study of shared clonotypes between healthy human individuals. Study context: A few men and a couple of women, aged 18 to 49, were donors.

Concerning this clone itself: Its antigen is currently unknown.

Study-wide points: Relative to memory subsets, naive subsets generally showed larger estimated richness. The researchers took only blood, and tissue repertoires probably look different.

Cells designated naive CD8 were CD45RO-negative and were positively selected for CCR7, with terminally differentiated effector memory CD45RA+ cells excluded. Germline CDR1 and CDR2: SQVTM and ANQGSEA. The CDR3 is 15 amino acids. V was clipped by 1 base and J by 8 bases, with 18 bases between them. Using about 190 ng DNA, some 30,000 T cell genomes, the sorted-subset replicate PCRs were run. The assay was immunoSEQ multiplex PCR, and TCRdb's table has in-frame clones only and misses some. The sample consists of some 1,900,000 clones, around 96% of them appearing once. The chain employs TRBV29-1 and TRBJ2-1; possible D gene TRBD2, 7 bases. The sequence came from a man aged 18 to 30 in good health. Sequencing was carried out using naive CD8+ T cells sorted from blood. In DNA form, the CDR3 reads TGCAGCGTTGAAGGGGAGGGGGGAGTGATTTATGAGCAGTTCTTC. Encoded protein: CSVEGEGGVIYEQFF.